What follows describes a single TCR beta chain. Assay used: immunoSEQ multiplex PCR; TCRdb lists only in-frame clones, some missing. Of about 100,000 clones in the sample, approximately 86% are singletons; the top ten hold under 15%. The data originate from a study of blood T cell repertoires in COVID-19. Across the whole study: Samples came from the United States, Italy and Spain, spanning acute and convalescent COVID-19. In each case, the material was cDNA or gDNA derived from T cells, B-cell-depleted T cells, or PBMCs.

The CDR3 runs to 16 residues. Germline V gives CDR1 SGHNT, CDR2 YENEEA. V shed 1 base and J 8 bases; nucleotides not matched to a gene: 10. Sequencing used peripheral blood. This chain joins TRBV11-3 and TRBJ1-4, with 7 bases fitting TRBD1. The TCR sequence derives from a man aged 45-65 years with active or convalescent COVID-19. CDR3 DNA sequence: TGTGCCAGCAGCTTAGCCCCGACAGGGTTAAGCGAAAAACTGTTTTTT. It yields the protein CASSLAPTGLSEKLFF. Full variable domain (remainder filled in from reference TRBV11-3 and TRBJ1-4): EAGVVQSPRYKIIEKKQPVAFWCNPISGHNTLYWYLQNLGQGPELLIRYENEEAVDDSQLPKDRFSAERLKGVDSTLKIQPAELGDSAVYLCASSLAPTGLSEKLFFGSGTQLSVL.